This TCR beta chain derives from a study of human T cells and chemical hapten exposure. The table lists this clonotype with a few counts. Time point of the sample: patch test 1, 2 weeks after DPC sensitization. Treatment meaning: therapeutic diphenylcyclopropenone sensitization with weekly scalp DPC. The CDR3 runs 15 residues. V shed 6 bases and J shed 0 bases, with 15 bases lying between them. CDR1 is MNHEY and CDR2 is SVGEGT in the germline V gene. TCRdb re-analysed the RACE reads in MiXCR, keeping a single row per CDR3 protein. The repertoire holds 300,000 to 450,000 distinct CDR3 sequences, with 4.8% as singletons.

The chain has TRBV6-2 or TRBV6-3 and TRBJ2-7; possibly TRBD2 for D (6 bases). The clonotype comes from a woman aged 45-65 years with alopecia areata. Some clones in this sample may be carry-over from other donors' samples. The sequenced sample was whole blood, obtained in connection with sensitization to the hapten diphenylcyclopropenone (DPC). The CDR3 DNA follows: TGTGCCAGCAGCCTGGGGGGTCTGCCCTCCTACGAGCAGTACTTC. It codes for CASSLGGLPSYEQYF.